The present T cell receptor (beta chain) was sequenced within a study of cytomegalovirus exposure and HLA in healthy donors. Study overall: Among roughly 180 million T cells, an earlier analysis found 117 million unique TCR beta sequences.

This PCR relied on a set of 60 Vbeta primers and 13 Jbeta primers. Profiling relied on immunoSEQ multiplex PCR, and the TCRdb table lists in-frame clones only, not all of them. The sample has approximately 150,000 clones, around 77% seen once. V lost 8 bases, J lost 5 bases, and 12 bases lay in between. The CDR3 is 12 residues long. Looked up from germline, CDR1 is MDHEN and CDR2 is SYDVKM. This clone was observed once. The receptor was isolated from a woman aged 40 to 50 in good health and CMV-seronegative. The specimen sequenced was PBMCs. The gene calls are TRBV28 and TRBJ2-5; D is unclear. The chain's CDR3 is CASARMTETQYF. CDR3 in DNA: TGTGCCAGCGCGCGGATGACTGAGACCCAGTACTTC.